These 16 T cell receptor beta chains came from one sample sequenced in a study of response to subunit inactivated influenza vaccine. TCRdb processed the RT-PCR reads anew with MiXCR; each CDR3 protein has one entry. This repertoire shows about 540,000 distinct CDR3 sequences, under 30% found once; its top ten account for 2.5% to 3%. These records were also assigned to another study, of T cells expressing NK-cell markers. That study adds: The cDNA for TCR beta came from 5'RACE template switching with UMIs.

The sample consisted of CD4+ T cells sorted from PBMCs, taken about 13 days after vaccination. These receptor sequences come from a man aged 50 to 60 who received an inactivated influenza vaccine.

This clonotype came up a few times. The chain recombines TRBV12-3 or TRBV12-4 with TRBJ1-5; a weak D match, TRBD1 (5 bases). The CDR3 is 16 residues long. V shed 6 bases and J shed 2 bases, with 17 bases lying between them. The CDR3 DNA is TGTGCCAGCAGGGGGGGGAGGCAGGGCGGCAATCAGCCCCAGCATTTT. Translating gives CASRGGRQGGNQPQHF.

This clonotype showed up just a few times. V usage is TRBV6-1 and J usage is TRBJ2-7; D unresolved. The CDR3 has 14 residues. V was clipped by 6 bases and J by 1 base, with 13 bases between them. Germline values: CDR1 MNHNS, CDR2 SASEGT. Here the CDR3 DNA reads TGTGCCAGCAGCCTTTCCGATATTTCCTACGAGCAGTACTTC. It translates to CASSLSDISYEQYF.

The sample holds a few counts of this clonotype. The genes are TRBV5-1 and TRBJ2-7, with D unresolved. Germline V CDR1 and CDR2: SGHRS, YFSETQ. CDR3 size: 12 residues. V was trimmed by 3 bases and J by 3 bases, leaving 7 bases between them. The CDR3 DNA reads TGCGCCAGCAGCTCGACAAACTACGAGCAGTACTTC. Amino acids: CASSSTNYEQYF. Looking up the rest from reference TRBV5-1 and TRBJ2-7 gives the full variable domain: KAGVTQTPRYLIKTRGQQVTLSCSPISGHRSVSWYQQTPGQGLQFLFEYFSETQRNKGNFPGRFSGRQFSNSRSEMNVSTLELGDSALYLCASSSTNYEQYFGPGTRLTVT.

This clonotype was recorded at least ten times. This chain connects TRBV7-9 to TRBJ2-2; D gene uncertain. Germline loops: CDR1 SEHNR, CDR2 FQNEAQ (reference sequence). Trimming took off 6 bases at V and 6 bases at J, with 5 bases between the two ends. This CDR3 has 11 residues. Here the CDR3 DNA reads TGTGCCAGCAGTTTTGCCGGGGAGCTGTTTTTT. It translates to CASSFAGELFF.

Turning to this clonotype: A much larger clone is a single base away; this may be a read error. This is likely a read error, given that the CDR3 carries no conserved phenylalanine or tryptophan at its end. CDR3 sequence: CASSRMGFWTGENIQYL. CDR3 nucleotide sequence: TGTGCCAGCAGTCGAATGGGGTTTTGGACAGGGGAAAACATTCAGTACCTC. The rearrangement links TRBV11-2 to TRBJ2-4, with TRBD1 matching 9 bases. The V segment lost 6 bases and the J segment 5 bases; nucleotides outside the gene matches: 14. The germline V gene encodes CDR1 SGHAT and CDR2 FQNNGV. The CDR3 contains 17 residues.

This clonotype came up a few times. This chain uses TRBV12-3 or TRBV12-4 with TRBJ2-7; tentative D call: TRBD1 (6 bases). The V and J ends lost 4 bases and 7 bases respectively, with 23 bases between them. The CDR3 has 16 residues. The CDR3 sequence is CASSYPTGHRNSEQYF. The CDR3, as DNA: TGTGCCAGCAGTTACCCAACGGGACATCGAAATAGTGAGCAGTACTTC.

This clonotype was observed a handful of times. The V and J genes are TRBV20-1 and TRBJ1-4, with D perhaps TRBD1 (5 bases). In germline, CDR1 is DFQATT, CDR2 SNEGSKA (reference sequence). V lost 5 bases to trimming and J lost 4 bases, with 11 bases between them. CDR3 size: 13 residues. The CDR3 DNA reads TGCAGTGCTTCCGGGACGGTTAATGAAAAACTGTTTTTT. Its protein product is CSASGTVNEKLFF.

V gene TRBV20-1 combines with J gene TRBJ2-1, with D unresolved. The V and J ends lost 4 bases and 4 bases respectively, with 11 bases between them. In germline, CDR1 is DFQATT, CDR2 SNEGSKA (reference sequence). The CDR3 length is 13 residues. The CDR3 spells CSATRTDYNEQFF. Here the CDR3 DNA reads TGCAGTGCTACAAGGACGGATTACAATGAGCAGTTCTTC.

The genes are TRBV20-1 and TRBJ1-6; 7 bases are a match to TRBD1. The CDR3 extends over 15 amino acids. From germline, CDR1 is DFQATT and CDR2 SNEGSKA (reference sequence). Trimming cost V 1 base and J 8 bases; bases outside gene matches: 8. Written as DNA, the CDR3 is TGCAGTGCTAGAGGCGGGACAGCCCATCATTCACCCCTCCACTTT. It translates to CSARGGTAHHSPLHF.

The J gene is TRBJ2-1, the V gene TRBV4-1; tentative D call: TRBD1 (5 bases). The CDR3 runs 16 residues. The V gene lost 1 base and the J gene lost 2 bases, with 12 bases spanning the gap. The germline V gene has CDR1 MGHRA and CDR2 YSYEKL. This CDR3 is CASSQVGWTTYNEQFF. CDR3 bases: TGCGCCAGCAGCCAAGTAGGATGGACAACCTACAATGAGCAGTTCTTC.

The count of this clonotype is one. At one end, the junction sequence differs from germline, possibly due to a read error. The chain has TRBV6-2 or TRBV6-3 and TRBJ1-1; D perhaps matches TRBD1 (5 bases). The CDR3 is 15 residues long. Germline V gene lookup returns CDR1 MNHEY and CDR2 SVGEGT. CDR3 region: CANSYIPGLNTEAFF. The CDR3 nucleotides are TGTGCCAACAGTTATATTCCAGGGTTGAACACTGAAGCTTTCTTT.

This clonotype has only a few counts. This rearrangement joins TRBV11-2 to TRBJ1-5; D is unclear. The germline V gene encodes CDR1 SGHAT and CDR2 FQNNGV. The CDR3 consists of 16 residues. Deletions cut 0 bases from V and 0 bases from J, with 9 bases between. In nucleotides, the CDR3 is TGTGCCAGCAGCTTAGATGGGCCAGTTAGCAATCAGCCCCAGCATTTT. Its translation: CASSLDGPVSNQPQHF.

This clonotype was observed a few times. The chain employs TRBV28 and TRBJ2-5; perhaps TRBD2 as D (5 bases). The CDR3 consists of 17 residues. Germline loops: CDR1 MDHEN, CDR2 SYDVKM. V lost 1 base and J 5 bases, leaving 20 bases between the germline ends. As DNA, the CDR3 is TGTGCCAGCAGTTTATCACGACTTCTTGGGAGCTGGGAGACCCAGTACTTC. It encodes CASSLSRLLGSWETQYF.

This clonotype was observed a few times. The chain recombines TRBV7-9 with TRBJ2-1; no definite D call. The CDR3 totals 12 residues. V lost 1 base, J lost 9 bases, and 7 bases lay in between. CDR1 and CDR2 (germline): SEHNR, FQNEAQ (reference sequence). CDR3 residues: CASSLVTVEQFF. CDR3 nucleotide sequence: TGTGCCAGCAGCTTAGTGACGGTTGAGCAGTTCTTC.

This clonotype was detected a few times. The genes are TRBV29-1 and TRBJ2-5; 7 nucleotides agree with TRBD1. CDR1 is SQVTM, CDR2 ANQGSEA, per germline. The CDR3 has 13 amino acids. J lost 1 base, V lost 6 bases, and 5 bases had no gene match. The CDR3: CSVIQGLQETQYF. DNA of the CDR3: TGCAGCGTCATACAGGGGCTCCAAGAGACCCAGTACTTC.

This clonotype was seen a few times. The rearrangement links TRBV2 to TRBJ2-6; no clear D. CDR3 length: 14 amino acids. The V and J ends lost 7 bases and 4 bases respectively, with 11 bases between them. Germline loops: CDR1 SNHLY, CDR2 FYNNEI. CDR3 DNA sequence: TGTGCCAGCAATGTCTTGGTCGGGGCCAACGTCCTGACTTTC. The encoded protein is CASNVLVGANVLTF.